Described below is a single T cell receptor beta chain sequence and its context. Antigen: not known. The CDR3 contains 12 residues. Germline CDR1 MNHEY, CDR2 SVGEGT. The V and J ends lost 4 bases and 3 bases respectively, with 7 bases between them. The data belong to a study of T cell repertoires in cytomegalovirus infection. The overall study: TCR beta signatures that were public indicated CMV infection and matching HLA type.

TCRdb recomputed calls from the reads with MiXCR, one row per CDR3 protein. The sample carries approximately 130,000 distinct CDR3 sequences, about 24% recorded once. The TCR sequence derives from a human donor in good health (CMV status not recorded). Some clones in this sample may be carry-over from other donors' samples. The chain employs TRBV6-2 or TRBV6-3 and TRBJ2-7, with D hard to call. Sequencing was carried out using PBMCs, sequenced either directly or after in vitro stimulation (not recorded which). CDR3 nucleotide sequence: TGTGCCAGCAGTTCGGTAAGCTACGAGCAGTACGTC. Amino acids: CASSSVSYEQYV.